These 4 T cell receptor beta chains share one sample of origin, sequenced in a study of blood T cells in healthy people across ages. The use of a sample-barcoded 5' primer and a J-beta primer mix characterized a second PCR of roughly 6 to 12 cycles. MiXCR, applied by TCRdb to the 5' RACE reads, yields one record per CDR3 protein. The data contain about 1,600,000 distinct CDR3 sequences, about 43% of them singletons. Source material: blood. These receptors all come from a woman between 18 and 29 years old in good health.

The chain links TRBV4-1 to TRBJ2-5; 9 bases are a match to TRBD2. The CDR3 extends over 15 amino acids. The germline V gene has CDR1 MGHRA and CDR2 YSYEKL. Trimming removed 2 bases from V and 2 bases from J; junction bases left unmatched: 3. CDR3 in amino acids: CASSQLTSGQETQYF. The DNA of the CDR3 is TGCGCCAGCAGCCAACTGACTAGCGGACAAGAGACCCAGTACTTC.

The V gene is TRBV12-1, the J gene TRBJ2-5; whether TRBD1, the table's D call, matches the DNA was not checked. TRBV12-1 is flagged as a pseudogene. The CDR3 is made up of 17 amino acids. DNA for the CDR3: TGTGCCAGCAGCCCCCGGACAGGGTCCCTAGAGTGGGAGACCCAGTACTTC. It yields the protein CASSPRTGSLEWETQYF.

Worth noting for this clonotype: The germline gene is not matched at one end of the junction; a read error may be the cause. The chain recombines TRBV14 with TRBJ2-4, with D tentatively TRBD1 or TRBD2 (7 bases each). The assigned J gene may be wrong: the sequence end matches TRBJ2-7 better. CDR3 length: 16 residues. Germline CDR1 SGHDN, CDR2 FVKESK. CDR3: CAGSQEGRGLFYEQYF. Written as DNA, the CDR3 is TGTGCCGGCAGCCAAGAAGGGAGGGGGCTTTTCTACGAGCAGTACTTC.

The sample holds a few counts of this clonotype. V is TRBV27 and J is TRBJ2-5; 11 positions match TRBD2. CDR1 is MNHEY, CDR2 SMNVEV, per germline (reference sequence). CDR3 length equals 13 residues. With V trimmed by 10 bases and J by 3 bases, 4 bases remained unmatched. As DNA, the CDR3 is TGTGCCACCGCGGGACTAGCGGAAGAGACCCAGTACTTC. This gives the protein CATAGLAEETQYF.